Below, 29 T cell receptor beta chains from the same sample are listed, as sequenced in a study of cytomegalovirus exposure and HLA in healthy donors. PCR involved 60 Vbeta and 13 Jbeta primers. Only in-frame clones appear in the TCRdb table, and some are missing; sequencing was by immunoSEQ multiplex PCR. The data contain about 150,000 clones, approximately 80% of them seen just once; the ten biggest clones take up over 5%. Input material: PBMCs. All receptors come from a woman aged 40 to 55 in good health and CMV-seropositive.

In its sample, this clone was seen a few times. The chain couples TRBV5-4 to TRBJ2-4, with 7 positions matching TRBD2. The CDR3 runs 17 residues. V lost 0 bases and J lost 6; bases outside the gene matches: 12. Germline assignment: CDR1 SGHNT and CDR2 YYREEE (reference sequence). The CDR3 DNA follows: TGTGCCAGCAGCTTGGTCTCGGGGTCCGGGGGGAGAAACATTCAGTACTTC. This sequence encodes CASSLVSGSGGRNIQYF.

The chain uses TRBV7-9 and TRBJ2-3; TRBD2 is a possible D gene (5 bases). V lost 5 bases to trimming and J lost 2 bases, with 17 bases between them. This CDR3 contains 16 residues. Germline V gene sequence: CDR1 SEHNR, CDR2 FQNEAQ (reference sequence). CDR3 nucleotide sequence: TGTGCCAGCAGCCCACCGGCGGGTAGTATCACAGATACGCAGTATTTT. Protein product: CASSPPAGSITDTQYF.

This clone has just a few counts. CDR3 nucleotides: TGTGCCAGCAGTTTTAACAGGGCCAATGAGCAGTTCTTC. Encoded protein: CASSFNRANEQFF. The chain employs TRBV28 and TRBJ2-1, with D perhaps matching TRBD1 (6 bases). Per the germline V gene, CDR1 is MDHEN and CDR2 is SYDVKM. V lost 3 bases and J 6 bases, leaving 9 bases between the germline ends. This CDR3 has 13 residues.

The sample holds a few counts of this clone. The chain employs TRBV11-2 and TRBJ1-1; the D gene is possibly TRBD1 (5 bases). CDR1 and CDR2 from the germline V gene are SGHAT and FQNNGV. V lost 2 bases and J 1 base, leaving 8 bases between the germline ends. The CDR3 runs 14 residues. Here the CDR3 DNA reads TGTGCCAGCAGCTTACGCGGGACGAACACTGAAGCTTTCTTT. This translates into CASSLRGTNTEAFF.

V is TRBV7-8 and J is TRBJ2-5, with D tentatively TRBD2 (7 bases). This CDR3 spans 19 amino acids. Germline V lookup: CDR1 SGHVS, CDR2 FQNEAQ. Between the trimmed V and J ends, which lost 1 base and 5 bases, there was a span of 26 bases. CDR3 protein: CASSLVTLARGGDRETQYF. CDR3 bases: TGTGCCAGCAGCTTAGTAACGCTAGCGAGAGGGGGGGATCGCGAGACCCAGTACTTC.

V gene TRBV27 combines with J gene TRBJ1-2; TRBD1 agrees at 8 bases. Germline CDR1 MNHEY, CDR2 SMNVEV (reference sequence). This CDR3 spans 14 amino acids. V dropped 3 bases and J dropped 8; count of bases not matched to a gene: 8. The CDR3 DNA follows: TGTGCCAGCAGTTTTAAGACAGGGGAGGAAGGCTACACCTTC. It is translated as CASSFKTGEEGYTF.

The rearrangement uses TRBV2 and TRBJ1-4, with D perhaps matching TRBD1 (6 bases). Trimming removed 5 bases at V and 2 bases at J, with 12 bases between. The CDR3 length is 15 residues. The germline gives CDR1 SNHLY, CDR2 FYNNEI. DNA of the CDR3: TGTGCCAGCAGTCAGGGGCTGGGGACTAATGAAAAACTGTTTTTT. As protein: CASSQGLGTNEKLFF. The full variable domain, with the rest looked up from reference TRBV2 and TRBJ1-4, is EPEVTQTPSHQVTQMGQEVILRCVPISNHLYFYWYRQILGQKVEFLVSFYNNEISEKSEIFDDQFSVERPDGSNFTLKIRSTKLEDSAMYFCASSQGLGTNEKLFFGSGTQLSVL.

CDR3 nucleotides: TGTGCCAGCAGTGGAACTCAGGGGAAAGGAGGCTACACCTTC. Its translation is CASSGTQGKGGYTF. V and J are TRBV6-1 and TRBJ1-2, with a weak D call TRBD1 (6 bases). The V end was cut by 4 bases, the J end by 8 bases, with 17 bases between. Germline V gene sequence: CDR1 MNHNS, CDR2 SASEGT. The CDR3 is 14 amino acids.

The V gene is TRBV4-2, the J gene TRBJ2-5; the match to TRBD2 covers 14 bases. The CDR3 extends over 17 amino acids. With 4 bases clipped from V and 4 bases from J, the junction kept 8 bases outside the gene matches. Germline values: CDR1 LGHNA, CDR2 YNFKEQ. In DNA, the CDR3 is TGTGCCAGCAGCCCATCACGACTAGCGGGAGGGTCAGAGACCCAGTACTTC. It codes for CASSPSRLAGGSETQYF.

The chain recombines TRBV27 with TRBJ2-2; TRBD1 matches at 7 bases. V lost 3 bases and J lost 6; bases outside the gene matches: 4. This CDR3 spans 14 amino acids. Germline CDR1 is MNHEY and CDR2 is SMNVEV (reference sequence). CDR3 region: CASSFGQGAGELFF. The CDR3 DNA is TGTGCCAGCAGTTTTGGGCAGGGGGCCGGGGAGCTGTTTTTT.

As for this clone: Its ends do not fully match the called genes, so a read error is possible. Other DNA sequences within the sample encode an identical CDR3. V usage is TRBV6-5 and J usage is TRBJ1-2; 7 bases agree with TRBD1. The length of the CDR3 is 14 residues. In germline, CDR1 is MNHEY, CDR2 SVGAGI. Here the CDR3 reads CASSGQDPNYGYTF. Here the CDR3 DNA reads TGTGCCAGCAGCGGACAGGATCCCAACTACGGCTACACCTTC.

The genes are TRBV5-6 and TRBJ1-2; D gene unclear. Germline values: CDR1 SGHDT, CDR2 YYEEEE. Trimming left V 1 base short and J 4 bases short, with 8 bases between. The CDR3 sequence is 13 residues long. The CDR3 sequence: CASSLTAGYGYTF. The CDR3 DNA reads as TGTGCCAGCAGCTTGACTGCGGGCTATGGCTACACCTTC. Variable domain in full (rest from reference TRBV5-6 and TRBJ1-2): DAGVTQSPTHLIKTRGQQVTLRCSPKSGHDTVSWYQQALGQGPQFIFQYYEEEERQRGNFPDRFSGHQFPNYSSELNVNALLLGDSALYLCASSLTAGYGYTFGSGTRLTVV.

This clone was seen only a few times. The gene calls are TRBV30 and TRBJ1-3; 7 nucleotides line up with TRBD1. Germline values: CDR1 GTSNPN, CDR2 SVGIG (reference sequence). Germline trimming cut 3 bases from V and 2 bases from J; bases unmatched to any gene: 4. The CDR3 has 14 residues. DNA of the CDR3: TGTGCCTGGAGAACAGGGGTTACTGGAAACACCATATATTTT. Its protein is CAWRTGVTGNTIYF.

J is TRBJ1-1 and V is TRBV9; TRBD1 is a possible D gene (6 bases). Germline assignment: CDR1 SGDLS and CDR2 YYNGEE. CDR3 size: 14 residues. V was clipped by 2 bases and J by 1 base, with 9 bases between them. CDR3 sequence: CASSVGAPNTEAFF. In DNA, the CDR3 is TGTGCCAGCAGCGTGGGGGCCCCGAACACTGAAGCTTTCTTT. Variable domain in full (rest from reference TRBV9 and TRBJ1-1): DSGVTQTPKHLITATGQRVTLRCSPRSGDLSVYWYQQSLDQGLQFLIQYYNGEERAKGNILERFSAQQFPDLHSELNLSSLELGDSALYFCASSVGAPNTEAFFGQGTRLTVV.

This rearrangement joins TRBV6-1 to TRBJ2-7; D is perhaps TRBD2 (6 bases). The CDR3 extends over 19 amino acids. V lost 4 bases to trimming and J lost 1 base, with 26 bases between them. CDR1 and CDR2 (germline): MNHNS, SASEGT. In DNA form, the CDR3 reads TGTGCCAGCAGTGTAGCTCCCCTCCGGGGAACGGGAGTTTCCTACGAGCAGTACTTC. Amino acids: CASSVAPLRGTGVSYEQYF.

This clone has only a few counts. This rearrangement joins TRBV14 to TRBJ1-1; 8 positions match TRBD1. Germline values: CDR1 SGHDN, CDR2 FVKESK. Unmatched junction bases numbered 9, after V lost 8 bases and J lost 4 bases. The CDR3 loop spans 14 amino acids. This chain's CDR3 is CASRRTGGTTEAFF. CDR3 nucleotide sequence: TGTGCCAGCCGGCGAACAGGGGGAACCACTGAAGCTTTCTTT.

The chain couples TRBV30 to TRBJ2-2; 7 bases are shared with TRBD1. There are 13 residues in the CDR3. CDR1 and CDR2 (germline): GTSNPN, SVGIG (reference sequence). The chain's CDR3 is CARDRTNTGELFF. The CDR3 DNA follows: TGTGCAAGGGACAGAACGAACACCGGGGAGCTGTTTTTT.

This chain connects TRBV7-2 to TRBJ2-7, with 8 bases lining up with TRBD2. The germline CDR1 and CDR2 sequences are SGHTA and FQGNSA. V lost 5 bases, J lost 2 bases, and 8 bases stayed unmatched. The CDR3 is 15 amino acids. CDR3 sequence: CASSPQTSATYEQYF. DNA for the CDR3: TGTGCCAGCAGCCCCCAGACTAGCGCGACCTACGAGCAGTACTTC. The full variable domain, completed using reference TRBV7-2 and TRBJ2-7, is GAGVSQSPSNKVTEKGKDVELRCDPISGHTALYWYRQSLGQGLEFLIYFQGNSAPDKSGLPSDRFSAERTGGSVSTLTIQRTQQEDSAVYLCASSPQTSATYEQYFGPGTRLTVT.

Points on this clone: The same CDR3 can be traced to other DNA sequences in this sample. The chain's CDR3 is CASSYGASGSTDTQYF. CDR3 DNA: TGTGCCAGCAGTTACGGGGCTAGCGGTAGCACAGATACGCAGTATTTT. The chain employs TRBV6-5 and TRBJ2-3; 7 bases agree with TRBD2. V lost 2 bases to trimming and J lost 0 bases; unmatched junction nucleotides: 5. The CDR3 is 16 amino acids. The germline V gene has CDR1 MNHEY and CDR2 SVGAGI.

J is TRBJ2-7 and V is TRBV27, with TRBD2 as a possible D gene (6 bases). The V and J ends lost 6 bases and 10 bases respectively, with 16 bases between them. CDR1 MNHEY and CDR2 SMNVEV come from the germline V gene (reference sequence). The CDR3 is 12 amino acids. This CDR3 is CASRAGTSSQYF. As DNA, the CDR3 is TGTGCCAGCAGGGCGGGAACTAGCTCTCAGTACTTC.

The chain has TRBV6-1 and TRBJ2-7; 14 bases line up with TRBD2. This CDR3 contains 14 residues. Germline assignment: CDR1 MNHNS and CDR2 SASEGT. V was clipped by 8 bases and J by 4 bases; unmatched bases: 4. This CDR3 reads CASSRLAGGYEQYF. The CDR3 DNA reads TGTGCCAGCTCAAGACTAGCGGGAGGGTACGAGCAGTACTTC.

The genes are TRBV19 and TRBJ1-5, with 9 bases matching TRBD1. The junction had 16 bases not matched to a gene; V was cut back by 2 bases and J by 5 bases. Germline V gives CDR1 LNHDA, CDR2 SQIVND (reference sequence). The CDR3 is 19 residues long. The CDR3 DNA sequence: TGTGCCAGTAGTATACGAAGGGGGACAGGGATGTACGTGGATCAGCCCCAGCATTTT. Translating gives CASSIRRGTGMYVDQPQHF.

There are a few counts of this clone. The chain links TRBV10-1 to TRBJ2-2; 7 positions agree with TRBD2. CDR1 is WNHNN and CDR2 is SYGVQD in the germline V gene (reference sequence). The CDR3 has 17 residues. Unmatched junction bases numbered 8, after V lost 0 bases and J lost 4 bases. The CDR3 region is CASSESTAGEVTGELFF. The CDR3 nucleotides read TGCGCCAGCAGTGAGTCGACTGCGGGAGAGGTCACCGGGGAGCTGTTTTTT.

The rearrangement links TRBV6-6 to TRBJ1-1; weak D call: TRBD1 (5 bases). The germline CDR1 and CDR2 sequences are MNHNY and SVGAGI (reference sequence). CDR3 size: 14 residues. The germline V and J ends were trimmed by 5 bases and 1 base, with 11 bases remaining between them. The CDR3 nucleotides read TGTGCCAGCAGTCCCCGGGGGGGGAACACTGAAGCTTTCTTT. Translated, it gives CASSPRGGNTEAFF.

This clone has more than one count but fewer than ten. This chain uses TRBV2 with TRBJ2-3; the D gene is possibly TRBD2 (5 bases). Germline V gives CDR1 SNHLY, CDR2 FYNNEI. Trimming shortened V by 6 bases and J by 6 bases, and 16 bases separated the two germline ends. The CDR3 is made up of 14 amino acids. The CDR3 DNA follows: TGTGCCAGCAGGGACCCTCGGAGAGGGGATACGCAGTATTTT. Its protein is CASRDPRRGDTQYF.

The gene calls are TRBV5-1 and TRBJ1-1; TRBD1 matches 10 bases. V gave up 0 bases and J gave up 12 bases; unmatched junction bases: 2. Germline-derived CDR1 and CDR2 are SGHRS and YFSETQ. The CDR3 has 12 residues. The CDR3 loop is CASSLGDRGTFF. The CDR3 DNA is TGCGCCAGCAGCTTGGGGGACAGGGGAACTTTCTTT.

The V call is TRBV18, the J call TRBJ2-5; D not resolved. Germline values: CDR1 KGHSH, CDR2 LQKENI. V was clipped by 2 bases and J by 9 bases, with 13 bases between them. The CDR3 runs to 13 residues. CDR3 DNA: TGTGCCAGCTCACCAGGAGCACCCTCGTCCCAGTACTTC. It specifies CASSPGAPSSQYF. The complete variable domain, with remaining parts taken from reference TRBV18 and TRBJ2-5, reads NAGVMQNPRHLVRRRGQEARLRCSPMKGHSHVYWYRQLPEEGLKFMVYLQKENIIDESGMPKERFSAEFPKEGPSILRIQQVVRGDSAAYFCASSPGAPSSQYFGPGTRLLVL.

The V and J genes are TRBV11-2 and TRBJ2-7, with TRBD2 matching over 11 bases. The V and J ends lost 5 bases and 1 base, in that order; junction bases with no gene match: 7. Looked up from germline, CDR1 is SGHAT and CDR2 is FQNNGV. The CDR3 covers 16 residues. This CDR3 is CASSTGASGRSYEQYF. In nucleotides, the CDR3 is TGTGCCAGCAGCACCGGGGCTAGCGGGAGGTCCTACGAGCAGTACTTC. The variable domain in full, with the rest retrieved from reference TRBV11-2 and TRBJ2-7, is EAGVAQSPRYKIIEKRQSVAFWCNPISGHATLYWYQQILGQGPKLLIQFQNNGVVDDSQLPKDRFSAERLKGVDSTLKIQPAKLEDSAVYLCASSTGASGRSYEQYFGPGTRLTVT.

This clone was seen once. The rearrangement joins TRBV5-1 to TRBJ1-1, with 11 bases aligning to TRBD1. This CDR3 contains 14 residues. Trimming removed 6 bases from V and 5 bases from J; junction bases left unmatched: 6. Germline values: CDR1 SGHRS, CDR2 YFSETQ. CDR3 in DNA: TGCGCCAGCAAAGGCGGGACAGGGGGGACTGAAGCTTTCTTT. Protein product: CASKGGTGGTEAFF. Using reference TRBV5-1 and TRBJ1-1 for the parts outside the CDR3, the full variable domain is KAGVTQTPRYLIKTRGQQVTLSCSPISGHRSVSWYQQTPGQGLQFLFEYFSETQRNKGNFPGRFSGRQFSNSRSEMNVSTLELGDSALYLCASKGGTGGTEAFFGQGTRLTVV.